This is a list of T cell receptor beta chains from one sample in a study of beta chain features in type 1 diabetes. Assay used: immunoSEQ multiplex PCR; TCRdb lists only in-frame clones, some missing. The data show 500,000 to 800,000 clones, around 11% seen once. The sample comprised naive CD4+ T cells from blood. The receptors originated from a man aged 25 to 40 with type 1 diabetes. The CDR3 runs from the conserved cysteine through the conserved F or W. A D gene is named only where the DNA matches it firmly. Size values are once, few and many counts, or a class for expanded clones, and some rows have none.

v_call,j_call,d_call,clone_size,cdr3_aa,cdr3_nt
TRBV7-9,TRBJ1-3,NA,NA,CASRASWGSGNTIYF,TGTGCCAGCAGGGCTTCGTGGGGATCTGGAAACACCATATATTTT
TRBV5-4,TRBJ2-3,NA,NA,CASSLGRGADTDTQYF,TGTGCCAGCAGCTTGGGAAGGGGGGCAGACACAGATACGCAGTATTTT
TRBV5-1,TRBJ2-6,NA,few,CASSLLTDSSSGANVLTF,TGCGCCAGCAGCCTATTAACAGATTCTAGCTCTGGGGCCAACGTCCTGACTTTC
TRBV9,TRBJ2-2,TRBD1,NA,CASSVLGQTNTGELFF,TGTGCCAGCAGCGTCCTGGGACAGACGAACACCGGGGAGCTGTTTTTT
TRBV7-8,TRBJ1-1,TRBD1,NA,CASSSQGARIGTEAFF,TGTGCCAGCAGTTCACAGGGGGCGAGAATTGGCACTGAAGCTTTCTTT
TRBV19,TRBJ2-5,TRBD1,few,CASSAGQGGFQETQYF,TGTGCCAGTAGCGCAGGACAGGGGGGTTTCCAAGAGACCCAGTACTTC
TRBV28,TRBJ1-6,NA,NA,CASSREGSPLHF,TGTGCCAGCAGCAGGGAAGGTTCACCCCTCCACTTT
TRBV7-8,TRBJ2-7,NA,NA,CASSLGQDPYEQYF,TGTGCCAGCAGCTTAGGACAGGATCCTTACGAGCAGTACTTC
TRBV4-3,TRBJ2-1,NA,NA,CASSQARAGRQFF,TGCGCCAGCAGCCAGGCTAGAGCGGGTAGGCAGTTCTTC
TRBV13,TRBJ2-1,NA,few,CASSPPWPNNEQFF,TGTGCCAGCAGCCCGCCCTGGCCCAACAATGAGCAGTTCTTC
TRBV9,TRBJ2-1,TRBD1,NA,CASNSGTEPNYNEQFF,TGTGCCAGCAACTCGGGGACAGAGCCAAACTACAATGAGCAGTTCTTC
TRBV19,TRBJ2-5,NA,few,CASSNGRVETQYF,TGTGCCAGTAGTAACGGGCGGGTGGAGACCCAGTACTTC
TRBV29-1,TRBJ2-1,NA,NA,CRRMKGHNEQFF,TGCAGGCGAATGAAAGGTCACAATGAGCAGTTCTTC
TRBV9,TRBJ2-5,TRBD2,few,CASGVGGGGGAETQYF,TGTGCCAGCGGAGTAGGCGGTGGCGGGGGGGCAGAGACCCAGTACTTC
TRBV5-4,TRBJ1-1,NA,NA,CASSPRVDTEAFF,TGTGCCAGCAGTCCCCGGGTGGACACTGAAGCTTTCTTT
TRBV7-9,TRBJ2-3,TRBD1,NA,CASSYGGTDTDTQYF,TGTGCCAGCAGCTACGGTGGGACAGACACAGATACGCAGTATTTT
TRBV4-3,TRBJ1-1,TRBD1,NA,CASSQDGTVEAFF,TGCGCCAGCAGCCAAGATGGGACAGTAGAAGCTTTCTTT
TRBV2,TRBJ1-5,NA,NA,CASSGQGPYSNQPQHF,TGTGCCAGCAGTGGGCAGGGGCCTTATAGCAATCAGCCCCAGCATTTT
TRBV4-2,TRBJ1-5,NA,NA,CASSQDPGGVQPQHF,TGTGCCAGCAGCCAAGATCCGGGAGGAGTCCAGCCCCAGCATTTT
TRBV10-3,TRBJ1-5,NA,NA,CAISDREDQPQHF,TGTGCCATCAGTGACAGGGAGGATCAGCCCCAGCATTTT
TRBV9,TRBJ1-2,TRBD1,NA,CASSLQIGQGKGYTF,TGTGCCAGCAGCCTCCAGATAGGACAGGGGAAAGGCTACACCTTC
TRBV6-6,TRBJ2-2,TRBD1,few,CASSRQGLNTGELFF,TGTGCCAGCAGTCGACAGGGGCTTAACACCGGGGAGCTGTTTTTT
TRBV5-4,TRBJ1-4,TRBD1,NA,CASSSDRLGEKLFF,TGTGCCAGCAGCTCGGACAGGTTGGGTGAAAAACTGTTTTTT
TRBV23-1,TRBJ2-1,NA,NA,CASSQLAQGLWGVNEQFF,TGCGCCAGCAGTCAATTGGCACAGGGTTTATGGGGAGTCAATGAGCAGTTCTTC
TRBV14,TRBJ2-7,TRBD2,few,CASSLAGVGEQYF,TGTGCCAGCAGCCTAGCGGGGGTTGGCGAGCAGTACTTC
TRBV25-1,TRBJ2-5,TRBD2,NA,CASSEPGGQSAGETQYF,TGTGCCAGCAGTGAACCGGGAGGGCAGTCAGCGGGAGAGACCCAGTACTTC
TRBV19,TRBJ2-5,TRBD2,few,CASSSGGEETQYF,TGTGCCAGTAGCTCGGGAGGGGAAGAGACCCAGTACTTC
TRBV15,TRBJ2-3,NA,NA,CATSRDLPDTQYF,TGTGCCACCAGCAGAGATCTCCCAGATACGCAGTATTTT
TRBV5-1,TRBJ1-1,NA,few,CASSLEVARNTEAFF,TGCGCCAGCAGCTTGGAGGTGGCAAGGAACACTGAAGCTTTCTTT
TRBV5-1,TRBJ2-3,TRBD2,few,CASSLRASGADTQYF,TGCGCCAGCAGCTTGAGGGCTAGCGGGGCAGATACGCAGTATTTT
TRBV27,TRBJ1-2,TRBD1,NA,CASSSTGQGLEGYTF,TGTGCCAGCAGTTCGACGGGACAGGGTCTGGAAGGCTACACCTTC
TRBV5-1,TRBJ2-7,NA,few,CASSDSSYEQYF,TGCGCCAGCAGCGACAGCTCCTACGAGCAGTACTTC
TRBV5-1,TRBJ2-7,TRBD1,few,CASSVDTGGSYEQYF,TGCGCCAGCAGCGTGGATACAGGGGGCTCCTACGAGCAGTACTTC
TRBV12-5,TRBJ1-2,NA,NA,CASGLEALGGYTF,TGTGCTAGTGGTTTGGAGGCACTGGGTGGCTACACCTTC
TRBV19,TRBJ2-1,NA,NA,CASHRSGSSYNEQFF,TGTGCCAGCCACCGTTCTGGGAGCTCCTACAATGAGCAGTTCTTC
TRBV12-5,TRBJ1-2,TRBD1,NA,CASALGQGAPYGYTF,TGTGCTAGTGCCCTGGGACAGGGGGCCCCCTATGGCTACACCTTC